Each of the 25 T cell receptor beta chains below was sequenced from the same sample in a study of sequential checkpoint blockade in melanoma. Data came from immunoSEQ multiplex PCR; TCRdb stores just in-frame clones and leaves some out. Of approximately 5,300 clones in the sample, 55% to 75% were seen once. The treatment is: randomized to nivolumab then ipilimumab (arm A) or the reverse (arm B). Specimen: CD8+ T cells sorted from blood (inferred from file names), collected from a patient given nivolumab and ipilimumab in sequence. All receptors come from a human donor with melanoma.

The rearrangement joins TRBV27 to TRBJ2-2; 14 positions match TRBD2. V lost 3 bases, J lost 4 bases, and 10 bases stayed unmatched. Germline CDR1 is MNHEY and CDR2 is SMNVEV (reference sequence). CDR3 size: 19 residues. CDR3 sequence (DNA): TGTGCCAGCAGTTTGTCCTGGGTAGGACTAGCGGGAGGCACCGGGGAGCTGTTTTTT. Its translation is CASSLSWVGLAGGTGELFF.

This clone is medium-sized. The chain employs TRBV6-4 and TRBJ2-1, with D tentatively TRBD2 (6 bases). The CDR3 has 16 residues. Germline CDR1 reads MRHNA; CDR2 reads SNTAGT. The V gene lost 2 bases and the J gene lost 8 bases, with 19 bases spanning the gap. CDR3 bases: TGTGCCAGCAGTGACGCCCCCGACGGGGGTAGCGATGAGCAGTTCTTC. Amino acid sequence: CASSDAPDGGSDEQFF.

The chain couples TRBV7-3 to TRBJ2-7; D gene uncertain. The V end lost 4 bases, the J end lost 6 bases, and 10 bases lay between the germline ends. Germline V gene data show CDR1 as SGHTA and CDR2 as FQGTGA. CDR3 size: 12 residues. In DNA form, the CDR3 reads TGTGCCAGCAGCTCCGGAGTCGGCGAGCAGTACTTC. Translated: CASSSGVGEQYF.

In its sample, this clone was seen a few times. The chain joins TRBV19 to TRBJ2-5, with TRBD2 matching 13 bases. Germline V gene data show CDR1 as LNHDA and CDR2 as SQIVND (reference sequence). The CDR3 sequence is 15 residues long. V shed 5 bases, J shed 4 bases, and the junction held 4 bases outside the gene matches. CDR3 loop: CASSQLAGGSETQYF. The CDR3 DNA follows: TGTGCCAGTAGTCAACTAGCGGGAGGGTCAGAGACCCAGTACTTC.

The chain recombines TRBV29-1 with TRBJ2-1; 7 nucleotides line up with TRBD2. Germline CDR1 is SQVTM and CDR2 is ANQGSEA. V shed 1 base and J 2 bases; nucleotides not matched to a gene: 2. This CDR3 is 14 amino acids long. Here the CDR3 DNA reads TGCAGCGTTGAAGGGCTAGCGGCCTACAATGAGCAGTTCTTC. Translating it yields CSVEGLAAYNEQFF.

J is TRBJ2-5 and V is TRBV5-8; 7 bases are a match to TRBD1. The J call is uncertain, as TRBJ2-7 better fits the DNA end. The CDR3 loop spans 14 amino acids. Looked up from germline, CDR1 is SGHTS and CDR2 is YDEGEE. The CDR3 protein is CASSQGDSPYEQYF. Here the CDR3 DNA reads TGTGCCAGCAGCCAGGGGGATTCCCCGTACGAGCAGTACTTC.

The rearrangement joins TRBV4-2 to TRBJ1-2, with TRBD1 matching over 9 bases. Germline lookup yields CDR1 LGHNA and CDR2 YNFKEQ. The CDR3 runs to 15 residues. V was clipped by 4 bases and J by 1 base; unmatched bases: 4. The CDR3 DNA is TGTGCCAGCAGCCCCCGGACAGGGGATAACTATGGCTACACCTTC. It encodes CASSPRTGDNYGYTF.

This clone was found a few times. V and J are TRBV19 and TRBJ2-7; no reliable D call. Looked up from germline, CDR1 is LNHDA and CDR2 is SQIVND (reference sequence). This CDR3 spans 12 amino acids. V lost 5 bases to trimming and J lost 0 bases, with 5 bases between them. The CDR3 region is CASSQDSYEQYF. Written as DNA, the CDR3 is TGTGCCAGTAGTCAGGACTCCTACGAGCAGTACTTC. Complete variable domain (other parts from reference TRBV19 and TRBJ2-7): DGGITQSPKYLFRKEGQNVTLSCEQNLNHDAMYWYRQDPGQGLRLIYYSQIVNDFQKGDIAEGYSVSREKKESFPLTVTSAQKNPTAFYLCASSQDSYEQYFGPGTRLTVT.

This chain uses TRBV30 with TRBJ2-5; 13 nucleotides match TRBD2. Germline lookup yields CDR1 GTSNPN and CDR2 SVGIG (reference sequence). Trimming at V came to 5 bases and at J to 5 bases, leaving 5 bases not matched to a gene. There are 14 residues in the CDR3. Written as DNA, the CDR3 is TGTGCCTGGGAGGGACTAGCGGGATACGAGACCCAGTACTTC. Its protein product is CAWEGLAGYETQYF.

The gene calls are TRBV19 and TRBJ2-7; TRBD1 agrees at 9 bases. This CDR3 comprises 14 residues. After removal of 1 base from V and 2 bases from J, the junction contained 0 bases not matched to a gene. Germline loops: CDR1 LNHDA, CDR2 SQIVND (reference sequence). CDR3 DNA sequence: TGTGCCAGTAGTATAGGGGACAGGGCCTACGAGCAGTACTTC. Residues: CASSIGDRAYEQYF.

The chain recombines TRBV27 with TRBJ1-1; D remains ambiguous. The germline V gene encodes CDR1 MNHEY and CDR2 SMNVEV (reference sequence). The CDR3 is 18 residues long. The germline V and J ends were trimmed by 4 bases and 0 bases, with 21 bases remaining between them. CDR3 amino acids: CASSSVRSFLGVNTEAFF. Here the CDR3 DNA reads TGTGCCAGCAGTTCCGTTCGCTCCTTCCTGGGAGTGAACACTGAAGCTTTCTTT.

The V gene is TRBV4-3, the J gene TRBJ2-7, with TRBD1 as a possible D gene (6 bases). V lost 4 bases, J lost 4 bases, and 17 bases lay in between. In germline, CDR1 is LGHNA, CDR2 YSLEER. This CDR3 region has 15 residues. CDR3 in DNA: TGCGCCAGCAGCCCACGAGAGACAGGACCGTACGAGCAGTACTTC. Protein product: CASSPRETGPYEQYF.

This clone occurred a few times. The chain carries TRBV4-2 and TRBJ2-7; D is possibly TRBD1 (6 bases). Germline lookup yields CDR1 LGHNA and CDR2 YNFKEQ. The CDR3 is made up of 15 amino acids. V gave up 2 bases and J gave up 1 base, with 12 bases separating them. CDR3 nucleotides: TGTGCCAGCAGCCAATCGCAGGGGCCGTCCTACGAGCAGTACTTC. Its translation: CASSQSQGPSYEQYF.

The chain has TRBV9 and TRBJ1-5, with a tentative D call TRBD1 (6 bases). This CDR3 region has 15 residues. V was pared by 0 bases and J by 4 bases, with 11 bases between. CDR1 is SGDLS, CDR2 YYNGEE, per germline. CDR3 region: CASSVGGGPNQPQHF. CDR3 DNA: TGTGCCAGCAGCGTAGGGGGGGGCCCGAATCAGCCCCAGCATTTT.

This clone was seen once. The CDR3: CASSWARNYEQYF. The CDR3, as DNA: TGTGCCAGCAGTTGGGCCAGGAATTACGAGCAGTACTTC. This chain links TRBV27 with TRBJ2-7; no clear D. This CDR3 spans 13 amino acids. V was shortened by 4 bases and J by 4 bases, with 11 bases between the two germline ends. The V gene's germline CDR1 is MNHEY and CDR2 SMNVEV (reference sequence).

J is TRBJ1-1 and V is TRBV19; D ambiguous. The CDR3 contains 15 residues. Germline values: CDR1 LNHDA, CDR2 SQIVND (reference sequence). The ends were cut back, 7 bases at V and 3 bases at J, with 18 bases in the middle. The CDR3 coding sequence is TGTGCCAGTAAGCCTCTGGAGTTCGGAGACACTGAAGCTTTCTTT. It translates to CASKPLEFGDTEAFF. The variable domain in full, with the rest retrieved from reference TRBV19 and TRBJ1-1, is DGGITQSPKYLFRKEGQNVTLSCEQNLNHDAMYWYRQDPGQGLRLIYYSQIVNDFQKGDIAEGYSVSREKKESFPLTVTSAQKNPTAFYLCASKPLEFGDTEAFFGQGTRLTVV.

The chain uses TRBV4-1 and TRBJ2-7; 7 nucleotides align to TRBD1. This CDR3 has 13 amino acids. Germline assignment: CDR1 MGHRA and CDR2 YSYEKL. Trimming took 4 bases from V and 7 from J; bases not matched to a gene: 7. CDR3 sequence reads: CASSPEGALEQYF. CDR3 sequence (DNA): TGCGCCAGCAGCCCCGAGGGGGCTTTGGAGCAGTACTTC.

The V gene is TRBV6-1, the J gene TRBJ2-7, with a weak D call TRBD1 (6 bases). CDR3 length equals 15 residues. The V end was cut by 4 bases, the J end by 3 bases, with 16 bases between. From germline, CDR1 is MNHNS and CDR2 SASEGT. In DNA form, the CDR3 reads TGTGCCAGCAGTGGCCGCCGCCAGGGGATCTACGAGCAGTACTTC. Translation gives CASSGRRQGIYEQYF.

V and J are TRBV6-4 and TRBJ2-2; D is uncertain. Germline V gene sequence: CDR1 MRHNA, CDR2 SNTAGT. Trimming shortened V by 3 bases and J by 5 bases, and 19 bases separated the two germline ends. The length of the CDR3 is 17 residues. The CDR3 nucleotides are TGTGCCAGCAGTGATACCTCATCACTCACCGAGACCGGGGAGCTGTTTTTT. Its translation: CASSDTSSLTETGELFF.

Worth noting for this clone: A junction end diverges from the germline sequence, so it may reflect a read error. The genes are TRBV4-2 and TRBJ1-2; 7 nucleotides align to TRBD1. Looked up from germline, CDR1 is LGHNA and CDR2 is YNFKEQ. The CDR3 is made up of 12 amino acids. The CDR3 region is CASSQGADRTAF. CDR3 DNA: TGTGCCAGCAGCCAAGGGGCGGACAGGACCGCCTTC.

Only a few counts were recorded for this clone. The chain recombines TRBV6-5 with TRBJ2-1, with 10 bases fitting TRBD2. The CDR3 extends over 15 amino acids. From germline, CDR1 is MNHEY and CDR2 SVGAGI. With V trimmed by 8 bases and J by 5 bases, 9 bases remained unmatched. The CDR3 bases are TGTGCCAGCTACGGGATAGCGGGAGGCCACAATGAGCAGTTCTTC. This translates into CASYGIAGGHNEQFF.

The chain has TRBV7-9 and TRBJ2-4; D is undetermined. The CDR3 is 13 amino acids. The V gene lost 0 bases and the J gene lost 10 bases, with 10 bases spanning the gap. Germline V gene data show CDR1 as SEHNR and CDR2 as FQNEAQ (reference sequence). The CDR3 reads CASSLASSGIQYF. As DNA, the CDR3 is TGTGCCAGCAGCTTAGCCTCATCCGGGATTCAGTACTTC.

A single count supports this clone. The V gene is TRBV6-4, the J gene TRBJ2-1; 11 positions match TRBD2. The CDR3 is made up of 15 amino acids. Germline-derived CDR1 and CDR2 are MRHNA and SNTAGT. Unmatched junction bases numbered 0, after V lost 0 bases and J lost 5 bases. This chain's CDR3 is CASSDSTSGNNEQFF. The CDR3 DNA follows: TGTGCCAGCAGTGACTCGACTAGCGGGAACAATGAGCAGTTCTTC.

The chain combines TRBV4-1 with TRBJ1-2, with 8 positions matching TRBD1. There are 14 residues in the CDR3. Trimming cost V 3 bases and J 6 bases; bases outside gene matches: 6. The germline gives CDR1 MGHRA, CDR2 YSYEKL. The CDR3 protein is CASSHPTGVDGYTF. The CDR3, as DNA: TGCGCCAGCAGCCATCCGACAGGGGTGGATGGCTACACCTTC.

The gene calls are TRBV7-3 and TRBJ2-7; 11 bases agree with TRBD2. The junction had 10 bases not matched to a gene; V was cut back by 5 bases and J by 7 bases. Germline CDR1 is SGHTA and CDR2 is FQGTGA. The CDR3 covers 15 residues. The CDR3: CASSQSGTSGHEQYF. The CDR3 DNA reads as TGTGCCAGCAGCCAATCCGGGACTAGCGGACATGAGCAGTACTTC. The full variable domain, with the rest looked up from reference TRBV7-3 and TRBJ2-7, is GAGVSQTPSNKVTEKGKYVELRCDPISGHTALYWYRQSLGQGPEFLIYFQGTGAADDSGLPNDRFFAVRPEGSVSTLKIQRTERGDSAVYLCASSQSGTSGHEQYFGPGTRLTVT.